This TCR beta chain was sequenced in a study of T cell responses to AZD1222 COVID-19 vaccine (TCRdb year 2021). Regarding the complete study: TCR sequencing was performed for about 250 trial participants, of whom about 200 were given two doses of AZD1222 and around 26 were given two doses of MenACWY control vaccine. Trial participants were enrolled by age into subgroups of 18-55, 56-69 and 70-plus years, and approximately 150, 30 and 60 TCR-sequenced participants, respectively, were included in these subgroups.

Findings and caveats that apply to the study as a whole: Only five or six AZD1222 recipients were SARS-CoV-2 seropositive at baseline, limiting conclusions about previously exposed vaccinees. Participants were mostly white British, with more females than males. The authors suggested clonal diversity may have been underestimated. Vaccine-associated CD4 TCRs spanned the whole spike protein, with dominant responses in regions 160-218 and 743-854. The 56-69-year group was small, and its depth increase did not reach significance, likely because of low power. Epitopes outside the regions mutated in the B.1.351 and B.1.1.7 variants were reportedly recognized by nearly half of the unique spike-specific TCRs. A significant rise in spike-specific TCR breadth and depth was observed after two AZD1222 doses relative to day 0 and relative to MenACWY recipients. Because no samples from the day 14 peak response were available, repertoires could be characterized only after the peak T cell response.

The time point label, as the study defines it: about 28 days (+/-7) after the second vaccine dose. Because spike-specific TCR depth and breadth did not differ between the two schedules, AZD1222 recipients who got a second dose at roughly 4 weeks were pooled with those who got a second dose at roughly 12 weeks. The vaccinee samples were drawn from two UK trials, COV001 and COV002, one of which was a single-blind randomized controlled phase 2/3 trial testing AZD1222 (ChAdOx1 nCoV-19) in healthy adults. For TCRbeta chain sequencing, PBMC samples were collected from trial participants at day 0 and at day 28 after the second dose. The CDR3 regions of human TCRbeta chains were subjected to immunosequencing. Under the source paper's analysis protocol: Repertoire TCRs were matched against a reference library of SARS-CoV-2-specific TCRs generated with the MIRA antigen-specificity platform. Breadth was defined as the fraction of unique TCRs that were SARS-CoV-2-associated, and depth was defined as the fraction of total T cells that were SARS-CoV-2-associated. Using the MIRA data, each spike-specific TCR was mapped to the spike region that the TCR reacts to and placed in a CD4 or CD8 class. Log10-transformed breadth and depth values were compared by one-way ANOVA with Sidak's multiple comparisons tests. Drawn from immuneACCESS, this table holds only the in-frame rearrangements with V and J called that TCRdb kept. Clones are partly lost; checked studies trace under half to an unresolved V gene and leave the rest unexplained. V, J and clone size reflect that table, while D and trimming were determined from the DNA. The sample yields roughly 120,000 clones; around nine tenths were counted once. The top ten clonotypes cover roughly 15% of the sample.

Trimming removed 4 bases from V and 2 bases from J, leaving 11 bases between the germline ends. The CDR3, from cysteine to phenylalanine, totals 14 residues. The entry retains the CDR3 DNA only, 42 bases that are in frame from base 1. From the germline V gene (reference sequence), CDR1 is LNHDA and CDR2 is SQIVND. In the case of this clone: The target of this receptor is not known. The record has no base qualities; no much larger clone is one base away.

This specimen consisted of peripheral blood, obtained 28 days after the second AZD1222 dose. This chain is built from TRBV19 and TRBJ2-5; D gene: possibly TRBD1, on 6 matching bases. This clonotype was sampled from an adult who received the AZD1222 COVID-19 vaccine. The sequenced DNA: TGTGCCAGTAGTACCCTGACAGGACAAGAGACCCAGTACTTC. It translates to CASSTLTGQETQYF. With all but the CDR3 taken from the reference TRBV19 and TRBJ2-5 genes, the full variable domain is: DGGITQSPKYLFRKEGQNVTLSCEQNLNHDAMYWYRQDPGQGLRLIYYSQIVNDFQKGDIAEGYSVSREKKESFPLTVTSAQKNPTAFYLCASSTLTGQETQYFGPGTRLLVL.